Below, 18 T cell receptor beta chains from the same sample are listed, as sequenced in a study of regulatory T cells. Findings and caveats of the study: In CD3G-deficient patients, conventional CD4+ T cells were enriched for hydrophobic CDR3 residues at positions 6 and 7.

These receptors have no known antigen. Amplification used 52 TRBV primers and 13 TRBJ primers. Data came from immunoSEQ multiplex PCR; TCRdb stores just in-frame clones and leaves some out. The sample holds more than 25,000 clones, 85% to 95% seen once. The sample taken for sequencing was conventional CD4+ T cells sorted from blood. These receptors came from a person between 18 and 35 years old with CD3G deficiency.

The V call is TRBV5-6, the J call TRBJ2-7; D may be TRBD2 (6 bases). Looked up from germline, CDR1 is SGHDT and CDR2 is YYEEEE. Deletions cut 3 bases from V and 5 bases from J, with 15 bases between. The CDR3 has 14 residues. The CDR3 bases are TGTGCCAGCAGCTGGGACCGACGACTAGACGAGCAGTACGTC. Translation: CASSWDRRLDEQYV.

The J gene is TRBJ2-1, the V gene TRBV28; 8 positions agree with TRBD2. The junction had 15 bases not matched to a gene; V was cut back by 5 bases and J by 9 bases. The CDR3 runs to 16 residues. The germline CDR1 and CDR2 sequences are MDHEN and SYDVKM. The CDR3 DNA reads TGTGCCAGCAGTCTAAACGGGCCGGGAGGGCCAATTGAGCAGTTCTTC. Translated, it gives CASSLNGPGGPIEQFF.

The chain recombines TRBV7-3 with TRBJ1-1, with D possibly TRBD1 on 5 matching bases. V lost 5 bases to trimming and J lost 1 base, with 8 bases between them. Per germline, CDR1 SGHTA and CDR2 FQGTGA. The CDR3 loop spans 13 amino acids. Here the CDR3 reads CASSLRGNTEAFF. Here the CDR3 DNA reads TGTGCCAGCAGCCTTAGGGGGAACACTGAAGCTTTCTTT.

V gene TRBV20-1 combines with J gene TRBJ2-5; no clear D gene. The CDR3 is 11 amino acids. CDR1 is DFQATT and CDR2 is SNEGSKA in the germline V gene (reference sequence). V gave up 4 bases and J gave up 5 bases, with 8 bases separating them. This CDR3 is CSANKLETQYF. The DNA of the CDR3 is TGCAGTGCTAATAAACTCGAGACCCAGTACTTC.

The J gene is TRBJ2-3, the V gene TRBV7-9; 11 positions agree with TRBD2. The CDR3 loop spans 15 amino acids. The germline gives CDR1 SEHNR, CDR2 FQNEAQ (reference sequence). The trim removed 5 bases at V and 2 bases at J, leaving 3 bases unmatched. The CDR3: CASSLGLAATDTQYF. DNA for the CDR3: TGTGCCAGCAGCCTGGGACTAGCGGCCACAGATACGCAGTATTTT.

The rearrangement joins TRBV6-1 to TRBJ2-2; D remains ambiguous. V was trimmed by 5 bases and J by 6 bases, leaving 7 bases between them. The germline gives CDR1 MNHNS, CDR2 SASEGT. CDR3 length: 12 residues. CDR3 DNA sequence: TGTGCCAGCAGTTCGTGGGCCGGGGAGCTGTTTTTT. This gives the protein CASSSWAGELFF.

The rearrangement joins TRBV29-1 to TRBJ2-2, with D perhaps assigned TRBD1 or TRBD2 (6 bases each). The CDR3 consists of 13 residues. CDR1 and CDR2 (germline): SQVTM, ANQGSEA. The V end lost 5 bases, the J end lost 4 bases, and 11 bases lay between the germline ends. The CDR3 nucleotides are TGCAGCGTTAGGGGGGCGGTCACCGGGGAGCTGTTTTTT. Translated, it gives CSVRGAVTGELFF.

This chain connects TRBV5-1 to TRBJ2-3; no definite D call. The germline CDR1 and CDR2 sequences are SGHRS and YFSETQ. V lost 4 bases and J lost 0, with 6 bases in between. The CDR3 extends over 13 amino acids. The CDR3 coding sequence is TGCGCCAGCAGCGACCTTAGCACAGATACGCAGTATTTT. It is translated as CASSDLSTDTQYF.

Written as DNA, the CDR3 is TGTGCCTGTAGGAGGGAGTATCCAGATGAGCAGTTCTTC. Its translation: CACRREYPDEQFF. The genes are TRBV30 and TRBJ2-1, with D tentatively TRBD2 (6 bases). The ends were cut back, 6 bases at V and 8 bases at J, with 17 bases in the middle. CDR3 length equals 13 residues. CDR1 and CDR2 from the germline V gene are GTSNPN and SVGIG (reference sequence).

The rearrangement uses TRBV28 and TRBJ2-1; TRBD2 aligns across 7 bases. With 6 bases clipped from V and 6 bases from J, the junction kept 8 bases outside the gene matches. Per germline, CDR1 MDHEN and CDR2 SYDVKM. This CDR3 has 14 amino acids. Here the CDR3 reads CASSRGTTLNEQFF. CDR3 nucleotides: TGTGCCAGCAGCCGCGGGACTACCCTCAATGAGCAGTTCTTC.

The gene calls are TRBV2 and TRBJ2-2; tentatively, D is TRBD2 (6 bases). The CDR3 length is 13 residues. The ends were cut back, 7 bases at V and 5 bases at J, with 11 bases in the middle. In germline, CDR1 is SNHLY, CDR2 FYNNEI. This CDR3 reads CASNQAGTGELFF. CDR3 coding DNA: TGTGCCAGCAACCAGGCGGGGACCGGGGAGCTGTTTTTT. The full variable domain, rest sourced from reference TRBV2 and TRBJ2-2, is EPEVTQTPSHQVTQMGQEVILRCVPISNHLYFYWYRQILGQKVEFLVSFYNNEISEKSEIFDDQFSVERPDGSNFTLKIRSTKLEDSAMYFCASNQAGTGELFFGEGSRLTVL.

V usage is TRBV7-3 and J usage is TRBJ2-1, with 8 bases lining up with TRBD2. V trimming: 0 bases; J trimming: 7 bases; junction bases outside the gene matches: 5. Germline assignment: CDR1 SGHTA and CDR2 FQGTGA. The CDR3 extends over 15 amino acids. In DNA form, the CDR3 reads TGTGCCAGCAGCTTAACACGGGGGGGCGTTAATGAGCAGTTCTTC. Protein product: CASSLTRGGVNEQFF. Supplemented by reference TRBV7-3 and TRBJ2-1, the full variable domain reads GAGVSQTPSNKVTEKGKYVELRCDPISGHTALYWYRQSLGQGPEFLIYFQGTGAADDSGLPNDRFFAVRPEGSVSTLKIQRTERGDSAVYLCASSLTRGGVNEQFFGPGTRLTVL.

This chain uses TRBV7-9 with TRBJ1-3; D ambiguous. CDR3 length equals 12 residues. Per the germline V gene, CDR1 is SEHNR and CDR2 is FQNEAQ (reference sequence). Between the trimmed V and J ends, which lost 4 bases and 4 bases, there was a span of 5 bases. The CDR3 bases are TGTGCCAGCAGCTCAGAGGGAAACACCATATATTTT. It is translated as CASSSEGNTIYF.

This clone showed up just a few times. The V and J genes are TRBV6-1 and TRBJ1-2, with D uncertain. CDR1 is MNHNS, CDR2 SASEGT, per germline. The length of the CDR3 is 13 residues. V dropped 3 bases and J dropped 2 bases, with 7 bases sitting between them. CDR3 DNA sequence: TGTGCCAGCAGTGAGACGGAAAACTATGGCTACACCTTC. It specifies CASSETENYGYTF.

This chain links TRBV28 with TRBJ2-2, with 12 bases lining up with TRBD2. Germline-derived CDR1 and CDR2 are MDHEN and SYDVKM. Losses at the gene ends were 2 bases for V and 5 bases for J; bases not matched to a gene: 12. The CDR3 runs to 19 residues. The CDR3 DNA reads TGTGCCAGCAGTTTAAGGTCGCTAGCGGGAGGGGTGGCAACCGGGGAGCTGTTTTTT. Protein product: CASSLRSLAGGVATGELFF.

Written as DNA, the CDR3 is TGTGCCAGCAGTGAAGTTGGGGGGAACACTGAAGCTTTCTTT. It specifies CASSEVGGNTEAFF. The chain links TRBV6-1 to TRBJ1-1; D is perhaps TRBD1 (5 bases). The CDR3 runs to 14 residues. The germline V gene encodes CDR1 MNHNS and CDR2 SASEGT. Trimming pared 1 base from V and 1 base from J, leaving 7 bases between.

This rearrangement joins TRBV28 to TRBJ2-7; D is uncertain. CDR1 is MDHEN and CDR2 is SYDVKM in the germline V gene. The V end lost 1 base, the J end lost 3 bases, and 1 base lay between the germline ends. This CDR3 has 11 amino acids. CDR3 bases: TGTGCCAGCAGTTTATTCTACGAGCAGTACTTC. Its translation: CASSLFYEQYF. The full variable domain, its missing parts supplied by reference TRBV28 and TRBJ2-7, is DVKVTQSSRYLVKRTGEKVFLECVQDMDHENMFWYRQDPGLGLRLIYFSYDVKMKEKGDIPEGYSVSREKKERFSLILESASTNQTSMYLCASSLFYEQYFGPGTRLTVT.

The chain couples TRBV28 to TRBJ2-7; 10 bases match TRBD2. The CDR3 runs to 14 residues. J gave up 6 bases and V 3 bases, and 5 bases lay outside the gene matches. Per the germline V gene, CDR1 is MDHEN and CDR2 is SYDVKM. CDR3 amino acids: CASSLPSGSSEQYF. The CDR3 DNA reads as TGTGCCAGCAGTTTGCCTAGCGGGAGTAGCGAGCAGTACTTC.